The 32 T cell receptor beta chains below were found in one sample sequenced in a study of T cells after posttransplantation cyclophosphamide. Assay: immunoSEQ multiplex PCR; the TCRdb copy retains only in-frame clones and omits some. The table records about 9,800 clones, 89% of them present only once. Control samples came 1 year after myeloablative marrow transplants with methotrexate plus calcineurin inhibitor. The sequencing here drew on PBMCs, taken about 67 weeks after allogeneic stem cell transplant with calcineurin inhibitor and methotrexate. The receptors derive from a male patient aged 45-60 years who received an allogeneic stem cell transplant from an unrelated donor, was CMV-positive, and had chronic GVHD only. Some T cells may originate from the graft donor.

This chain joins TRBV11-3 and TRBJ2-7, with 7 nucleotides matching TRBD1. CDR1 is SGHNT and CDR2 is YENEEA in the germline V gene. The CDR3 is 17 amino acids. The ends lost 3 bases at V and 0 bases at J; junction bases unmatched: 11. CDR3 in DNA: TGTGCCAGCAGCTTGGATGGGACAGAACCGTTCTCCTACGAGCAGTACTTC. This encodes CASSLDGTEPFSYEQYF.

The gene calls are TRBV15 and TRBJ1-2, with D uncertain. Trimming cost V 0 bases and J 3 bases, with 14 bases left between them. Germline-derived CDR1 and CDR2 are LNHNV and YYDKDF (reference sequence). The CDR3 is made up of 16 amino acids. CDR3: CATSRDYGLSHYGYTF. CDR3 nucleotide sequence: TGTGCCACCAGCAGAGATTATGGGCTGTCCCACTATGGCTACACCTTC.

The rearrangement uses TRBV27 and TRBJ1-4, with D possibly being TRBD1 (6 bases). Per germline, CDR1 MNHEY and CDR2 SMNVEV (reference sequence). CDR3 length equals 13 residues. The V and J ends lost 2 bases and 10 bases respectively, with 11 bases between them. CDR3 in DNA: TGTGCCAGCAGTTTACAGGGGCAGGGAAAACTGTTTTTT. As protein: CASSLQGQGKLFF.

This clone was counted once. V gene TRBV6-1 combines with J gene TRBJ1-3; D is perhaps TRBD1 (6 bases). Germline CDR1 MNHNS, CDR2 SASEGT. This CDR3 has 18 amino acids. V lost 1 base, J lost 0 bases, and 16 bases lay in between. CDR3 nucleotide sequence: TGTGCCAGCAGTGAAGTGGGAACAGGGTTCCACTCTGGAAACACCATATATTTT. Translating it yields CASSEVGTGFHSGNTIYF.

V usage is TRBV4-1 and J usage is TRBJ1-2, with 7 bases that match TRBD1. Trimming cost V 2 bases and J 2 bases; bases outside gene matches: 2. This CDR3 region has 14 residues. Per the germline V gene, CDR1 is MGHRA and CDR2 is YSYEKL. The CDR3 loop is CASSQPTGNYGYTF. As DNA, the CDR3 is TGCGCCAGCAGCCAACCGACAGGGAACTATGGCTACACCTTC.

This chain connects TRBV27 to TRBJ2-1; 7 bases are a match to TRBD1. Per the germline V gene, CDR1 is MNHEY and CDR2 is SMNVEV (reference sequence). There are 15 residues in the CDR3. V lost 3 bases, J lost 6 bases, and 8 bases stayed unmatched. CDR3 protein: CASSLDSTGSNEQFF. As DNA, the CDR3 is TGTGCCAGCAGTTTGGACTCGACAGGGTCCAATGAGCAGTTCTTC.

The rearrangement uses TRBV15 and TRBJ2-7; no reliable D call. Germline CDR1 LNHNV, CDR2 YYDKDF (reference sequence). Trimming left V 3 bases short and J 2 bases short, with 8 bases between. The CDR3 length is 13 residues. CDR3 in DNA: TGTGCCACCAGCAGTAGCCTGACCTACGAGCAGTACTTC. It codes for CATSSSLTYEQYF.

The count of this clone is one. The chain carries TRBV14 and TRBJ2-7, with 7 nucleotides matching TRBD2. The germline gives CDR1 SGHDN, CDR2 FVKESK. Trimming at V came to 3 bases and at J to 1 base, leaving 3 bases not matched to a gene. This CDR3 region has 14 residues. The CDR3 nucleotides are TGTGCCAGCAGCCACAGGGACTATTCCTACGAGCAGTACTTC. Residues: CASSHRDYSYEQYF.

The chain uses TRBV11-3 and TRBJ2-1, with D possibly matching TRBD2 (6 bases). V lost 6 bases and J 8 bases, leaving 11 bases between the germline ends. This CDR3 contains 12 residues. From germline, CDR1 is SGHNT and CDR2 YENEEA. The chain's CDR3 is CASSRPGDEQFF. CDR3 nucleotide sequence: TGTGCCAGCAGTCGGCCGGGAGATGAGCAGTTCTTC.

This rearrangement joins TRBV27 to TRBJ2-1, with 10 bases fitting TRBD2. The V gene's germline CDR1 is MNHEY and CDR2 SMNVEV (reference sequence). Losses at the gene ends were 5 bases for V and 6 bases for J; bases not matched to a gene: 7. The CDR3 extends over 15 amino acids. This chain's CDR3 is CASSPLAGAGNEQFF. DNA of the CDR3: TGTGCCAGCAGTCCCCTAGCGGGGGCGGGCAATGAGCAGTTCTTC.

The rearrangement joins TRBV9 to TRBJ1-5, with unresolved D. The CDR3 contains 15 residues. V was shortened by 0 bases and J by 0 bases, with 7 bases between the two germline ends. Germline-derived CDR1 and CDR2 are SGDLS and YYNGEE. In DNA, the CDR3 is TGTGCCAGCAGCGTAGGAGGGAATAGCAATCAGCCCCAGCATTTT. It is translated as CASSVGGNSNQPQHF.

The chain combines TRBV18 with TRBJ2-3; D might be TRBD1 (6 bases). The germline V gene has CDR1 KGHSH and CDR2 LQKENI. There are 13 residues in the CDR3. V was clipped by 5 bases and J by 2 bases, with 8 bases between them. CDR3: CASSTGFTDTQYF. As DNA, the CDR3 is TGTGCCAGCTCAACAGGGTTCACAGATACGCAGTATTTT. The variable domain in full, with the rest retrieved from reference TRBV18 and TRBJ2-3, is NAGVMQNPRHLVRRRGQEARLRCSPMKGHSHVYWYRQLPEEGLKFMVYLQKENIIDESGMPKERFSAEFPKEGPSILRIQQVVRGDSAAYFCASSTGFTDTQYFGPGTRLTVL.

The CDR3 DNA reads as TGCGCCAGCAGCACGGACAGGGGCGCAACCGGGGAGCTGTTTTTT. It translates to CASSTDRGATGELFF. This chain uses TRBV5-1 with TRBJ2-2; 9 nucleotides align to TRBD1. The CDR3 consists of 15 residues. Germline CDR1 and CDR2: SGHRS and YFSETQ. Trimming at V came to 4 bases and at J to 5 bases, leaving 6 bases not matched to a gene.

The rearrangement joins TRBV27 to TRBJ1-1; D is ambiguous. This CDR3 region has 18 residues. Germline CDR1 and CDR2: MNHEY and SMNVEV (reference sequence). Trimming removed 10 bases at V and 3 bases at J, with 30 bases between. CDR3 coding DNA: TGTGCCAAAGAGAGGGCCCGTCGAAGGCCATTTGGGGACACTGAAGCTTTCTTT. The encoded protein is CAKERARRRPFGDTEAFF.

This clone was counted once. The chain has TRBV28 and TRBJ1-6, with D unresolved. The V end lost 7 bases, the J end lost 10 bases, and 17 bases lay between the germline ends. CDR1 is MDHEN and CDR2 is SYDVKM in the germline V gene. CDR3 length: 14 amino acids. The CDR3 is CASTNPGNGSPLHF. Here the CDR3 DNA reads TGTGCCAGCACTAACCCCGGGAACGGATCACCCCTCCACTTT.

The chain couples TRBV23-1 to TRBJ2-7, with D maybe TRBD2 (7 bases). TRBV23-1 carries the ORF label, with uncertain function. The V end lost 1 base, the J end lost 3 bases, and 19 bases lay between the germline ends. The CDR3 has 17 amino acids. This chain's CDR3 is CASSQFHRVGGDYEQYF. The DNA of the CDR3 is TGCGCCAGCAGTCAATTTCACCGTGTAGGGGGGGACTACGAGCAGTACTTC.

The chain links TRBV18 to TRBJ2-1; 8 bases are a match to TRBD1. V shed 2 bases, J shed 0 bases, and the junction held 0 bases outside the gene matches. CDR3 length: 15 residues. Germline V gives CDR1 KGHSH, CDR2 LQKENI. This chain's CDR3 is CASSPGQGSYNEQFF. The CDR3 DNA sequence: TGTGCCAGCTCACCAGGACAGGGCTCCTACAATGAGCAGTTCTTC.

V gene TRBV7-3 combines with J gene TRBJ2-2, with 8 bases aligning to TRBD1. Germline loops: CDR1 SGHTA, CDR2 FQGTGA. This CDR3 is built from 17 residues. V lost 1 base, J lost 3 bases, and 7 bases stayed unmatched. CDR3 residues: CASSLSPATGDTGELFF. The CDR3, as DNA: TGTGCCAGCAGCTTAAGCCCGGCGACAGGGGACACCGGGGAGCTGTTTTTT.

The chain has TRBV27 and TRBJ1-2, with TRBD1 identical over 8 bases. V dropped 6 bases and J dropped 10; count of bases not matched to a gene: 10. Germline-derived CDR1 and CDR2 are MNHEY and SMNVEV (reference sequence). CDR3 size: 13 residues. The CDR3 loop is CASSFLGQALYTF. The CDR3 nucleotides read TGTGCCAGCAGCTTTCTGGGACAGGCGCTCTACACCTTC.

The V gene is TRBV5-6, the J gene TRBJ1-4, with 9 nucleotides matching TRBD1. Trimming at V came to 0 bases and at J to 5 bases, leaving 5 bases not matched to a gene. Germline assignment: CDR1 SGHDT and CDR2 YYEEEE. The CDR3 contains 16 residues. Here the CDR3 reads CASSLGPGTGNEKLFF. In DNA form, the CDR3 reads TGTGCCAGCAGCTTGGGCCCCGGGACAGGGAATGAAAAACTGTTTTTT.

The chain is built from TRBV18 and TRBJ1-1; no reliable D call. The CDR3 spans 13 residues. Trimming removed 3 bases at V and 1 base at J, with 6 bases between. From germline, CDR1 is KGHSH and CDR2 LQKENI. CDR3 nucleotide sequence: TGTGCCAGCTCACCGTCAGGGAACACTGAAGCTTTCTTT. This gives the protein CASSPSGNTEAFF.

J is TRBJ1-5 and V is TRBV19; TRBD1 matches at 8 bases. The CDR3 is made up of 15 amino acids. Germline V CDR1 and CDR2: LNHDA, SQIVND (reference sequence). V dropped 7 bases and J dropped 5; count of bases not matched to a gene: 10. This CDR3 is CASIPGTGFDQPQHF. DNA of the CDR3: TGTGCCAGTATCCCCGGGACAGGTTTTGATCAGCCCCAGCATTTT. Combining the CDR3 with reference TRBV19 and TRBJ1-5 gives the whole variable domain DGGITQSPKYLFRKEGQNVTLSCEQNLNHDAMYWYRQDPGQGLRLIYYSQIVNDFQKGDIAEGYSVSREKKESFPLTVTSAQKNPTAFYLCASIPGTGFDQPQHFGDGTRLSIL.

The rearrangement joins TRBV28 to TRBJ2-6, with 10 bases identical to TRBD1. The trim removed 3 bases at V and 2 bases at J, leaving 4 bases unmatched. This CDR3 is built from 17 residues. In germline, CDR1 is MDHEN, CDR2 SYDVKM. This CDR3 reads CASSLTGGVTGANVLTF. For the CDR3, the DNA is TGTGCCAGCAGTTTGACAGGGGGCGTTACTGGGGCCAACGTCCTGACTTTC.

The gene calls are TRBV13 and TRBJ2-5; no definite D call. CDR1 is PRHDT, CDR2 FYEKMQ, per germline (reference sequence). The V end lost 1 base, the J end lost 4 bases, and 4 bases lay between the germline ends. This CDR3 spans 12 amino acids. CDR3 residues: CASSLAGETQYF. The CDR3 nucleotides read TGTGCCAGCAGCTTAGCAGGAGAGACCCAGTACTTC.

The chain's CDR3 is CASSLQESGAGNTIYF. In DNA form, the CDR3 reads TGTGCCAGCAGCCTTCAAGAGTCAGGGGCAGGAAACACCATATATTTT. The V gene is TRBV7-9, the J gene TRBJ1-3, with D perhaps matching TRBD1 (6 bases). The V gene's germline CDR1 is SEHNR and CDR2 FQNEAQ (reference sequence). The CDR3 loop spans 16 amino acids. Trimming took 5 bases from V and 4 from J, leaving 18 bases between them.

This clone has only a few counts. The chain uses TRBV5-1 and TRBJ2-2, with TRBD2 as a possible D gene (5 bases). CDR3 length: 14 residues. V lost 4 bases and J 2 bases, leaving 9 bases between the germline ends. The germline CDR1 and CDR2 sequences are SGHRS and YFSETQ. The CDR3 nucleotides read TGCGCCAGCAGCCTGGGGAGAAACACCGGGGAGCTGTTTTTT. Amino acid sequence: CASSLGRNTGELFF.

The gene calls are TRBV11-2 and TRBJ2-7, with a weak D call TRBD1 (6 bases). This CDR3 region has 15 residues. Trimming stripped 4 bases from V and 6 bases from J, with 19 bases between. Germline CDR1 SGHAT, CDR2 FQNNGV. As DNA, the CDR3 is TGTGCCAGCAGCTCAACCGGGACACAACAGTCCGAGCAGTACTTC. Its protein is CASSSTGTQQSEQYF.

The CDR3 reads CASSSLTPYEQYF. In DNA, the CDR3 is TGTGCCAGCAGCTCACTGACACCTTACGAGCAGTACTTC. The genes are TRBV27 and TRBJ2-7; D is undetermined. The CDR3 consists of 13 residues. V dropped 6 bases and J dropped 4 bases, with 13 bases sitting between them. Germline V gives CDR1 MNHEY, CDR2 SMNVEV (reference sequence).

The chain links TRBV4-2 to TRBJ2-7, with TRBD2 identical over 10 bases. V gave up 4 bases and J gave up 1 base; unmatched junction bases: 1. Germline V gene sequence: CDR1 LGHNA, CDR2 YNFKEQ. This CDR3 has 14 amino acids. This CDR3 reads CASSPSGSSYEQYF. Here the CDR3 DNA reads TGTGCCAGCAGCCCTAGCGGGAGTTCCTACGAGCAGTACTTC.

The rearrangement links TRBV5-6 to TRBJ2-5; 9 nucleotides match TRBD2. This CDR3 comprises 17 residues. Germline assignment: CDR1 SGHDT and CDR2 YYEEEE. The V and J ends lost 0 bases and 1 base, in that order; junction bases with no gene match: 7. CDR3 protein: CASSLEQGGGVQETQYF. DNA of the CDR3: TGTGCCAGCAGCTTGGAGCAGGGCGGGGGGGTCCAAGAGACCCAGTACTTC.

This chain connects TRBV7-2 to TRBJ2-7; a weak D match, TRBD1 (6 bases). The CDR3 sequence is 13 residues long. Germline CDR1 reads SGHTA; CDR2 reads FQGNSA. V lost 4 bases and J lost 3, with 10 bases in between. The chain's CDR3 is CASSSEQGYEQYF. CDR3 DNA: TGTGCCAGCAGCTCAGAACAGGGCTACGAGCAGTACTTC.

The CDR3 DNA reads TGTGCCAGCAGCTCGTTACCCGCGGGAGGAATGGAGACCCAGTACTTC. Translating gives CASSSLPAGGMETQYF. The rearrangement links TRBV7-6 to TRBJ2-5; 8 bases match TRBD2. This CDR3 spans 16 amino acids. Per the germline V gene, CDR1 is SGHVS and CDR2 is FNYEAQ. V was clipped by 4 bases and J by 5 bases; unmatched bases: 12.